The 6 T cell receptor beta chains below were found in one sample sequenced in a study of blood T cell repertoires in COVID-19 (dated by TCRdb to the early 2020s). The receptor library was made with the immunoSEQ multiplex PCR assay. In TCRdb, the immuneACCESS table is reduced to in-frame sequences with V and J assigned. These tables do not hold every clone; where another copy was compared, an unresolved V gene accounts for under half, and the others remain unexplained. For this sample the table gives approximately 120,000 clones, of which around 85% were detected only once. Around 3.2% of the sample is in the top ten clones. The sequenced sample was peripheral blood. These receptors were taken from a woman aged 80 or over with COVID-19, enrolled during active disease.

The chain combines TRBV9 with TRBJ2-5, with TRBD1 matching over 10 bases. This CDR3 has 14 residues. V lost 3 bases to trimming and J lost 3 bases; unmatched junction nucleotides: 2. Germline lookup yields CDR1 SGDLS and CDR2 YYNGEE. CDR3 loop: CASSGGTGEETQYF. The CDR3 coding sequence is TGTGCCAGCAGCGGCGGGACAGGGGAAGAGACCCAGTACTTC.

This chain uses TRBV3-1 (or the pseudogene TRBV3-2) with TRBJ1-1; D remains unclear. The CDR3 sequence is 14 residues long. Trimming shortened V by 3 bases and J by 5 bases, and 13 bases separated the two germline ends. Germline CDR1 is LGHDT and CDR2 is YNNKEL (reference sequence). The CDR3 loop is CASSQITGKTEAFF. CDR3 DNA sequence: TGTGCCAGCAGCCAGATTACGGGAAAAACTGAAGCTTTCTTT.

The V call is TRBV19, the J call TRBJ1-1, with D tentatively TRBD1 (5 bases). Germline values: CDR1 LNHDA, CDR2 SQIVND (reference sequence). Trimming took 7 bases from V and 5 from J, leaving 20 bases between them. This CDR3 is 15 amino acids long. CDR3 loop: CASTSETGGRTEAFF. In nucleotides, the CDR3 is TGTGCCAGTACCTCGGAGACGGGGGGACGGACTGAAGCTTTCTTT.

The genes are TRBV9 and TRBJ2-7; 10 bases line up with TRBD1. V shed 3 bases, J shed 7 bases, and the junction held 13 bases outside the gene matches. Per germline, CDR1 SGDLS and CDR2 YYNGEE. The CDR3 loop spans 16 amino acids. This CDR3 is CASSGQGGQGIREQYF. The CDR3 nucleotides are TGTGCCAGCAGCGGCCAGGGGGGACAGGGGATAAGGGAGCAGTACTTC.

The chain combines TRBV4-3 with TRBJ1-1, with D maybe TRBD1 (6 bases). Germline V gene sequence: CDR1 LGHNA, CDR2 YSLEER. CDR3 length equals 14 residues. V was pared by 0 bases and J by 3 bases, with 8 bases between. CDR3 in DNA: TGCGCCAGCAGCCAAGAGACAGGCTACACTGAAGCTTTCTTT. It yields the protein CASSQETGYTEAFF.

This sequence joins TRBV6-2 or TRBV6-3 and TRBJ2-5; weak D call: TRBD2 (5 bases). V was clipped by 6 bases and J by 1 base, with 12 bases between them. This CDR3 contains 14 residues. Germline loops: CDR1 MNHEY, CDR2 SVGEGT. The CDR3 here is CASSRHRGQETQYF. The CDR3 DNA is TGTGCCAGCAGCAGACACCGGGGCCAAGAGACCCAGTACTTC.